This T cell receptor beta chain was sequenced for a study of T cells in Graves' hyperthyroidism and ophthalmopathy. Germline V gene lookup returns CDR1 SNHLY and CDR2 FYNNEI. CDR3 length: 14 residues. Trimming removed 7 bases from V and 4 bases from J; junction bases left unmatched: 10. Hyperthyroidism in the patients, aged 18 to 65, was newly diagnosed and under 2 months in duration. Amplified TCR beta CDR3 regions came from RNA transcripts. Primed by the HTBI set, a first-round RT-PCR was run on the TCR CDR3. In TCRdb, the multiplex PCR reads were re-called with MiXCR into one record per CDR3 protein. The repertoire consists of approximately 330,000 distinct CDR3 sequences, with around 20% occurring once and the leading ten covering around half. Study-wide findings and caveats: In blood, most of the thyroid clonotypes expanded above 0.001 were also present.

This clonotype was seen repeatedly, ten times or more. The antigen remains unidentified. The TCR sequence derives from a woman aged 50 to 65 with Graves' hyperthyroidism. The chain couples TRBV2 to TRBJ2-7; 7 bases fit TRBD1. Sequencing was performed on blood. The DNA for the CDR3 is TGTGCCAGCAAGTCCGGGACAGAATTATACGAGCAGTACTTC. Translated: CASKSGTELYEQYF. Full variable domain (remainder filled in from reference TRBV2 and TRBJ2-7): EPEVTQTPSHQVTQMGQEVILRCVPISNHLYFYWYRQILGQKVEFLVSFYNNEISEKSEIFDDQFSVERPDGSNFTLKIRSTKLEDSAMYFCASKSGTELYEQYFGPGTRLTVT.